This T cell receptor (beta chain) came from a study of shared clonotypes between healthy human individuals. Profiling relied on immunoSEQ multiplex PCR, and the TCRdb table lists in-frame clones only, not all of them. This sample has 2,500,000 or so clones, with just over 90% found just once. Participating donors were healthy, HIV-negative adults free of recent acute infections or vaccinations. CDR1 is LGHNA and CDR2 is YSLEER in the germline V gene. There are 18 residues in the CDR3. The trim removed 0 bases at V and 4 bases at J, leaving 11 bases unmatched. The gene calls are TRBV4-3 and TRBJ2-1; 8 nucleotides match TRBD2. The TCR comes from a man younger than 35 in good health. Sequencing input: naive CD4+ T cells sorted from blood. Subset: CD45RA+ positively selected. The DNA of the CDR3 is TGCGCCAGCAGCCAAGAACTCGAGAGCGGGAGAAGGTACAATGAGCAGTTCTTC. It specifies CASSQELESGRRYNEQFF.